The 22 T cell receptor beta chains given below trace back to one sample, sequenced in a study of cytomegalovirus exposure and HLA in healthy donors. Both 60 Vbeta primers and 13 Jbeta primers went into the PCR. Libraries were prepared by immunoSEQ multiplex PCR; TCRdb keeps only in-frame clonotypes and omits some of them. Of more than 150,000 clones listed, roughly 80% are singletons. Sequencing was done on a sample of PBMCs. All receptors derive from a man in his forties or fifties in good health and CMV-seropositive.

The V gene is TRBV6-5, the J gene TRBJ1-2; no definite D call. V lost 7 bases and J 7 bases, leaving 16 bases between the germline ends. Germline V lookup: CDR1 MNHEY, CDR2 SVGAGI. The CDR3 is made up of 13 amino acids. The CDR3 coding sequence is TGTGCCAGCAAGCGCCCAGAAAGAGGTGGCTACACCTTC. This sequence encodes CASKRPERGGYTF.

This chain connects TRBV6-5 to TRBJ2-1, with 9 bases matching TRBD2. V lost 8 bases to trimming and J lost 7 bases; unmatched junction nucleotides: 9. Germline V CDR1 and CDR2: MNHEY, SVGAGI. CDR3 size: 14 residues. CDR3 region: CASSERGESNEQFF. The CDR3 coding sequence is TGTGCCAGCTCTGAGCGGGGGGAGTCAAATGAGCAGTTCTTC.

The rearrangement links TRBV7-3 to TRBJ2-7, with D unclear. Per germline, CDR1 SGHTA and CDR2 FQGTGA. The CDR3 covers 13 residues. The V end was cut by 1 base, the J end by 3 bases, with 7 bases between. Here the CDR3 reads CASSLSTYYEQYF. CDR3 in DNA: TGTGCCAGCAGCTTAAGTACTTACTACGAGCAGTACTTC.

The chain employs TRBV10-1 and TRBJ2-1, with TRBD1 identical over 7 bases. Germline V gives CDR1 WNHNN, CDR2 SYGVQD (reference sequence). The CDR3 runs 15 residues. V lost 2 bases to trimming and J lost 3 bases; unmatched junction nucleotides: 4. In DNA form, the CDR3 reads TGCGCCAGCAGTGAGGGGGACAGAAACTACAATGAGCAGTTCTTC. Its protein is CASSEGDRNYNEQFF.

The chain employs TRBV6-6 and TRBJ2-5; 9 bases line up with TRBD1. Germline values: CDR1 MNHNY, CDR2 SVGAGI (reference sequence). The CDR3 sequence is 14 residues long. With V trimmed by 7 bases and J by 0 bases, 3 bases remained unmatched. The CDR3 spells CASKDRGYQETQYF. The CDR3 DNA reads TGTGCCAGCAAGGACAGGGGATACCAAGAGACCCAGTACTTC.

In its sample, this clone was seen a few times. The V gene is TRBV4-3, the J gene TRBJ1-1; 8 bases align to TRBD1. The V gene's germline CDR1 is LGHNA and CDR2 YSLEER. CDR3 length: 15 residues. V gave up 0 bases and J gave up 5 bases; unmatched junction bases: 5. The CDR3 region has the DNA TGCGCCAGCAGCCAAGATCCAGGGGGCGGTACTGAAGCTTTCTTT. It codes for CASSQDPGGGTEAFF.

The chain recombines TRBV11-1 with TRBJ2-2; 8 bases are a match to TRBD1. This CDR3 contains 15 residues. The germline V gene has CDR1 SGHAT and CDR2 FQDESV (reference sequence). V shed 1 base, J shed 5 bases, and the junction held 3 bases outside the gene matches. The CDR3 reads CASSLGDRRTGELFF. CDR3 DNA: TGTGCCAGCAGCTTAGGGGACAGGAGGACCGGGGAGCTGTTTTTT.

This chain uses TRBV9 with TRBJ1-3; the D gene is possibly TRBD1 (5 bases). Trimming shortened V by 4 bases and J by 4 bases, and 12 bases separated the two germline ends. This CDR3 has 14 amino acids. From germline, CDR1 is SGDLS and CDR2 YYNGEE. The CDR3 loop reads CASSPRGDGNTIYF. The DNA of the CDR3 is TGTGCCAGCAGCCCCCGGGGGGACGGAAACACCATATATTTT.

This clone was counted a few times. The CDR3 DNA sequence: TGTGCCAGCAGCTCCTCAGTCACAGATACGCAGTATTTT. Translation gives CASSSSVTDTQYF. V usage is TRBV13 and J usage is TRBJ2-3; D ambiguous. The CDR3 extends over 13 amino acids. CDR1 is PRHDT, CDR2 FYEKMQ, per germline (reference sequence). V lost 4 bases, J lost 2 bases, and 7 bases lay in between.

The V call is TRBV5-6, the J call TRBJ1-2; 9 bases are a match to TRBD1. Germline lookup yields CDR1 SGHDT and CDR2 YYEEEE. V gave up 9 bases and J gave up 5 bases; unmatched junction bases: 8. The CDR3 is made up of 13 amino acids. CDR3 amino acids: CATHQTGGYGYTF. The CDR3 DNA follows: TGTGCCACCCACCAGACAGGGGGATATGGCTACACCTTC.

This rearrangement joins TRBV19 to TRBJ1-5, with 11 nucleotides matching TRBD1. V was clipped by 0 bases and J by 6 bases; unmatched bases: 1. The CDR3 is 15 residues long. Germline V CDR1 and CDR2: LNHDA, SQIVND (reference sequence). The CDR3, as DNA: TGTGCCAGTAGTATAGAGGACAGGGGGCCTCAGCCCCAGCATTTT. Translated: CASSIEDRGPQPQHF.

J is TRBJ2-1 and V is TRBV19; no definite D call. With 10 bases removed from V and 5 bases from J, the gap between germline ends came to 12 bases. Germline V gene lookup returns CDR1 LNHDA and CDR2 SQIVND (reference sequence). The CDR3 spans 12 residues. The CDR3 DNA is TGTGCCACCTCCTCCCTCCACAATGAGCAGTTCTTC. It yields the protein CATSSLHNEQFF. Using reference TRBV19 and TRBJ2-1 for the parts outside the CDR3, the full variable domain is DGGITQSPKYLFRKEGQNVTLSCEQNLNHDAMYWYRQDPGQGLRLIYYSQIVNDFQKGDIAEGYSVSREKKESFPLTVTSAQKNPTAFYLCATSSLHNEQFFGPGTRLTVL.

This clone was seen a handful of times. The genes are TRBV11-2 and TRBJ1-2; 7 bases map to TRBD1. This CDR3 is 14 amino acids long. J gave up 7 bases and V 3 bases, and 8 bases lay outside the gene matches. CDR1 and CDR2 (germline): SGHAT, FQNNGV. The CDR3, as DNA: TGTGCCAGCAGCTTTCGGGACAGCGATTCTGGCTACACCTTC. Translation gives CASSFRDSDSGYTF.

This chain links TRBV7-8 with TRBJ2-7, with D possibly matching TRBD1 (5 bases). Germline-derived CDR1 and CDR2 are SGHVS and FQNEAQ. The ends were cut back, 5 bases at V and 2 bases at J, with 16 bases in the middle. This CDR3 region has 15 residues. The CDR3 sequence: CASSQAAGWAYEQYF. The CDR3 DNA reads TGTGCCAGCAGCCAGGCCGCAGGGTGGGCCTACGAGCAGTACTTC.

This clone was seen a few times. This sequence joins TRBV7-2 and TRBJ2-1; D ambiguous. With 6 bases removed from V and 6 bases from J, the gap between germline ends came to 12 bases. Per germline, CDR1 SGHTA and CDR2 FQGNSA. CDR3 length: 13 amino acids. CDR3 loop: CASRVVAANEQFF. In nucleotides, the CDR3 is TGTGCCAGCAGGGTTGTAGCTGCCAATGAGCAGTTCTTC.

A few counts support this clone. This chain connects TRBV27 to TRBJ2-7; TRBD2 might be the D (6 bases). Trimming shortened V by 3 bases and J by 0 bases, and 15 bases separated the two germline ends. From germline, CDR1 is MNHEY and CDR2 SMNVEV (reference sequence). The CDR3 runs to 16 residues. CDR3 DNA sequence: TGTGCCAGCAGTTTGATAACGGGGGATAACTCCTACGAGCAGTACTTC. It specifies CASSLITGDNSYEQYF.

The chain couples TRBV29-1 to TRBJ1-1; 8 nucleotides align to TRBD1. The junction had 6 bases not matched to a gene; V was cut back by 3 bases and J by 12 bases. CDR3 length: 11 amino acids. Germline loops: CDR1 SQVTM, CDR2 ANQGSEA. In DNA form, the CDR3 reads TGCAGCGTTGAGACAGGGGCTTGGACTTTCTTT. Translating it yields CSVETGAWTFF.

This chain connects TRBV7-2 to TRBJ1-5, with a tentative D call TRBD1 (5 bases). There are 13 residues in the CDR3. Germline V CDR1 and CDR2: SGHTA, FQGNSA. Trimming shortened V by 8 bases and J by 4 bases, and 12 bases separated the two germline ends. As DNA, the CDR3 is TGTGCCAGCGGGCCCCCAGGGAATCAGCCCCAGCATTTT. Translation gives CASGPPGNQPQHF.

The chain carries TRBV30 and TRBJ1-4; TRBD1 agrees at 7 bases. Looked up from germline, CDR1 is GTSNPN and CDR2 is SVGIG (reference sequence). Trimming removed 5 bases from V and 14 bases from J; junction bases left unmatched: 8. This CDR3 is built from 11 residues. The CDR3 DNA follows: TGTGCCTGGGGACAGGACCAAACCCTGTTTTTT. It codes for CAWGQDQTLFF.

The J gene is TRBJ1-2, the V gene TRBV27; no definite D call. Germline assignment: CDR1 MNHEY and CDR2 SMNVEV (reference sequence). The CDR3 extends over 14 amino acids. V was trimmed by 2 bases and J by 3 bases, leaving 10 bases between them. CDR3 nucleotide sequence: TGTGCCAGCAGTTTACGCGGGTTGGACTATGGCTACACCTTC. Translating it yields CASSLRGLDYGYTF.

V usage is TRBV5-1 and J usage is TRBJ1-1, with TRBD1 as a possible D gene (5 bases). Germline values: CDR1 SGHRS, CDR2 YFSETQ. The length of the CDR3 is 12 residues. The germline V and J ends were trimmed by 4 bases and 10 bases, with 14 bases remaining between them. The CDR3 sequence is CASSPGGEPAFF. The CDR3 nucleotides are TGCGCCAGCAGCCCGGGGGGAGAGCCAGCTTTCTTT. Looking up the rest from reference TRBV5-1 and TRBJ1-1 gives the full variable domain: KAGVTQTPRYLIKTRGQQVTLSCSPISGHRSVSWYQQTPGQGLQFLFEYFSETQRNKGNFPGRFSGRQFSNSRSEMNVSTLELGDSALYLCASSPGGEPAFFGQGTRLTVV.

This clone was recorded only once. This chain connects TRBV30 to TRBJ1-6, with 7 bases lining up with TRBD1. This CDR3 contains 12 residues. The germline CDR1 and CDR2 sequences are GTSNPN and SVGIG (reference sequence). Unmatched junction bases numbered 5, after V lost 8 bases and J lost 7 bases. As DNA, the CDR3 is TGTGCCAGCGACAGGGTGAATTCACCCCTCCACTTT. The encoded protein is CASDRVNSPLHF.